This paragraph covers one T cell receptor beta chain sequence. As processed by the authors: For nucleated cells, counts were estimated from reference gene primer amplification. The protocol was immunoSEQ multiplex PCR, while the TCRdb copy is restricted to in-frame clones and leaves out a portion. The V and J calls and clone size were taken over from that table, and D and trimming were inferred from the DNA. The sample carries 210,000 or so clones, 75% to 90% recorded once. The source of the sample is a study of blood T cell repertoires in COVID-19. Turning to the study itself: Samples came from the United States, Italy and Spain, spanning acute and convalescent COVID-19. From T cells, B-cell-depleted T cells, or PBMCs came the material, which was cDNA or gDNA.

CDR3 length: 14 amino acids. After removal of 8 bases from V and 1 base from J, the junction contained 7 bases not matched to a gene. From germline, CDR1 is MNHEY and CDR2 SVGAGI. The genes are TRBV6-5 and TRBJ1-1; 7 bases match TRBD1. The sequenced material came from peripheral blood. This sequence was found in a human donor in a cohort sampled during active COVID-19. The CDR3 DNA reads TGTGCCAGCGCCCCACAGGGGACGAACACTGAAGCTTTCTTT. Amino acid sequence: CASAPQGTNTEAFF.